These 23 T cell receptor beta chains share one sample of origin, sequenced in a study of T cells in narcolepsy. Using immunoSEQ multiplex PCR, the repertoire was profiled, and TCRdb retains in-frame clones only, with some absent. In the table there are about 34,000 clones, over 65% of which are singletons. The sample taken for sequencing was memory (CD45RA-) CD4+ T cells from blood. These receptors were obtained from a human donor in good health.

V and J are TRBV28 and TRBJ2-2; tentatively, D is TRBD2 (5 bases). Germline values: CDR1 MDHEN, CDR2 SYDVKM. The CDR3 consists of 15 residues. The V end lost 2 bases, the J end lost 0 bases, and 7 bases lay between the germline ends. In DNA, the CDR3 is TGTGCCAGCAGTTTAACGGGGACGAACACCGGGGAGCTGTTTTTT. It yields the protein CASSLTGTNTGELFF.

V gene TRBV6-5 combines with J gene TRBJ1-4, with D hard to call. Trimming took off 6 bases at V and 5 bases at J, with 13 bases between the two ends. The germline CDR1 and CDR2 sequences are MNHEY and SVGAGI. The CDR3 has 14 amino acids. CDR3 residues: CASSRTSNNEKLFF. For the CDR3, the DNA is TGTGCCAGCAGCAGGACGTCTAACAATGAAAAACTGTTTTTT.

J is TRBJ1-4 and V is TRBV6-4, with D perhaps TRBD1 (5 bases). Germline loops: CDR1 MRHNA, CDR2 SNTAGT. The V and J ends lost 8 bases and 3 bases respectively, with 22 bases between them. The CDR3 loop spans 17 amino acids. The CDR3 is CASRGSGQPRANEKLFF. CDR3 DNA: TGTGCCAGCCGGGGGTCGGGGCAGCCGAGGGCTAATGAAAAACTGTTTTTT.

This rearrangement joins TRBV6-1 to TRBJ1-1; TRBD1 matches 7 bases. From germline, CDR1 is MNHNS and CDR2 SASEGT. V gave up 6 bases and J gave up 5 bases; unmatched junction bases: 9. The CDR3 contains 14 residues. This CDR3 is CASSIQGQGTEAFF. CDR3 DNA: TGTGCCAGCAGCATACAGGGGCAAGGAACTGAAGCTTTCTTT.

As for this clone: At one of its ends the junction is not consistent with the germline gene, which may arise from a read error. The chain is built from TRBV4-1 and TRBJ1-2, with D unclear. CDR3 length: 15 residues. Germline-derived CDR1 and CDR2 are MGHRA and YSYEKL. In nucleotides, the CDR3 is TGTGCCAGCAGCCAAGATATCGGTGCTAACTATGGCTACACCTTC. Its protein is CASSQDIGANYGYTF.

V usage is TRBV21-1 and J usage is TRBJ1-2; no check of the table's D call, TRBD1, against the DNA was made. TRBV21-1 is described as a pseudogene. The CDR3 is 13 residues long. The CDR3 protein is CASSKEGGQPNTF. In DNA form, the CDR3 reads TGTGCCAGCAGCAAAGAGGGGGGACAGCCGAACACCTTC.

As concerns this clone: This CDR3 is also generated by other DNA sequences in the sample. The chain joins TRBV9 to TRBJ1-3; D uncertain. Germline CDR1 SGDLS, CDR2 YYNGEE. Between the trimmed V and J ends, which lost 2 bases and 0 bases, there was a span of 6 bases. This CDR3 has 14 amino acids. The CDR3 sequence is CASSVTDSGNTIYF. The CDR3 bases are TGTGCCAGCAGCGTCACAGACTCTGGAAACACCATATATTTT.

J is TRBJ2-7 and V is TRBV6-5, with a tentative D call TRBD1 (5 bases). CDR1 MNHEY and CDR2 SVGAGI come from the germline V gene. This CDR3 region has 12 residues. V was clipped by 6 bases and J by 7 bases, with 13 bases between them. The CDR3, as DNA: TGTGCCAGCAGGGCAGGGCCCCTGGAGCAGTACTTC. This gives the protein CASRAGPLEQYF.

This sequence joins TRBV18 and TRBJ1-5, with D tentatively TRBD1 (5 bases). The germline V gene has CDR1 KGHSH and CDR2 LQKENI. The CDR3 contains 14 residues. The V gene lost 5 bases and the J gene lost 6 bases, with 14 bases spanning the gap. The CDR3, as DNA: TGTGCCAGCTCAGCCCGGGAAGGGGTTCAGCCCCAGCATTTT. Encoded protein: CASSAREGVQPQHF.

The chain combines TRBV5-1 with TRBJ1-5; no definite D call. This CDR3 contains 16 residues. Trimming pared 4 bases from V and 0 bases from J, leaving 14 bases between. CDR1 and CDR2 from the germline V gene are SGHRS and YFSETQ. CDR3: CASSSSGPYSNQPQHF. The CDR3 DNA sequence: TGCGCCAGCAGCAGCTCCGGGCCTTATAGCAATCAGCCCCAGCATTTT.

J is TRBJ1-6 and V is TRBV7-2; no clear D. Germline V gene lookup returns CDR1 SGHTA and CDR2 FQGNSA. V was pared by 0 bases and J by 5 bases, with 5 bases between. The CDR3 extends over 14 amino acids. The CDR3: CASSLAANNSPLHF. As DNA, the CDR3 is TGTGCCAGCAGCTTAGCTGCGAATAATTCACCCCTCCACTTT.

Only a few counts were recorded for this clone. The rearrangement joins TRBV18 to TRBJ1-6; D remains unclear. Germline assignment: CDR1 KGHSH and CDR2 LQKENI. V lost 2 bases to trimming and J lost 7 bases, with 12 bases between them. The CDR3 has 15 amino acids. The DNA for the CDR3 is TGTGCCAGCTCACCAAAGGGCGGGGAAAATTCACCCCTCCACTTT. It is translated as CASSPKGGENSPLHF.

V usage is TRBV7-2 and J usage is TRBJ2-3; D is tentatively TRBD1 or TRBD2 (5 bases each). The germline V gene encodes CDR1 SGHTA and CDR2 FQGNSA. The CDR3 is made up of 15 amino acids. The V gene lost 3 bases and the J gene lost 6 bases, with 16 bases spanning the gap. In DNA form, the CDR3 reads TGTGCCAGCAGCTTTAGGGGACCAGACTTCGATACGCAGTATTTT. It encodes CASSFRGPDFDTQYF. The entire variable domain, with the rest obtained from reference TRBV7-2 and TRBJ2-3, is as follows: GAGVSQSPSNKVTEKGKDVELRCDPISGHTALYWYRQSLGQGLEFLIYFQGNSAPDKSGLPSDRFSAERTGGSVSTLTIQRTQQEDSAVYLCASSFRGPDFDTQYFGPGTRLTVL.

This clone was found a few times. This chain uses TRBV19 with TRBJ2-7; D possibly corresponds to TRBD2 (6 bases). The V gene lost 3 bases and the J gene lost 7 bases, with 16 bases spanning the gap. The CDR3 sequence is 14 residues long. Germline V gene sequence: CDR1 LNHDA, CDR2 SQIVND (reference sequence). CDR3 in amino acids: CASSIRGTAGEQYF. As DNA, the CDR3 is TGTGCCAGTAGTATCCGCGGGACGGCAGGGGAGCAGTACTTC.

The genes are TRBV5-6 and TRBJ1-4; TRBD1 is a possible D gene (5 bases). This CDR3 has 13 residues. The V and J ends lost 3 bases and 5 bases respectively, with 8 bases between them. Germline loops: CDR1 SGHDT, CDR2 YYEEEE. The CDR3 sequence: CASSSGTNEKLFF. The CDR3 coding sequence is TGTGCCAGCAGCTCAGGGACGAATGAAAAACTGTTTTTT. Full variable domain (outside the CDR3, taken from reference TRBV5-6 and TRBJ1-4): DAGVTQSPTHLIKTRGQQVTLRCSPKSGHDTVSWYQQALGQGPQFIFQYYEEEERQRGNFPDRFSGHQFPNYSSELNVNALLLGDSALYLCASSSGTNEKLFFGSGTQLSVL.

The chain couples TRBV7-9 to TRBJ1-6; D possibly corresponds to TRBD1 (5 bases). Trimming left V 5 bases short and J 7 bases short, with 12 bases between. The germline CDR1 and CDR2 sequences are SEHNR and FQNEAQ (reference sequence). This CDR3 spans 14 amino acids. The CDR3 sequence: CASSRATENSPLHF. CDR3 sequence (DNA): TGTGCCAGCAGCCGAGCGACAGAAAATTCACCCCTCCACTTT.

The chain combines TRBV5-1 with TRBJ2-1, with no clear D. This CDR3 is built from 16 residues. CDR1 and CDR2 from the germline V gene are SGHRS and YFSETQ. V lost 2 bases and J lost 2, with 14 bases in between. The CDR3, as DNA: TGCGCCAGCAGCTTATTAGGGCCCACCACCTACAATGAGCAGTTCTTC. This gives the protein CASSLLGPTTYNEQFF. The full variable domain, rest sourced from reference TRBV5-1 and TRBJ2-1, is KAGVTQTPRYLIKTRGQQVTLSCSPISGHRSVSWYQQTPGQGLQFLFEYFSETQRNKGNFPGRFSGRQFSNSRSEMNVSTLELGDSALYLCASSLLGPTTYNEQFFGPGTRLTVL.

This clone appeared a few times. This chain links TRBV9 with TRBJ2-2; D possibly corresponds to TRBD1 (5 bases). V was trimmed by 4 bases and J by 2 bases, leaving 12 bases between them. The V gene's germline CDR1 is SGDLS and CDR2 YYNGEE. There are 15 residues in the CDR3. CDR3 sequence reads: CASSRPGQNTGELFF. The CDR3 DNA reads TGTGCCAGCAGCCGACCCGGACAAAACACCGGGGAGCTGTTTTTT.

This chain links TRBV27 with TRBJ1-2; weak D call: TRBD1 (5 bases). V lost 1 base to trimming and J lost 4 bases, with 22 bases between them. The CDR3 contains 18 residues. Germline V gene lookup returns CDR1 MNHEY and CDR2 SMNVEV (reference sequence). DNA of the CDR3: TGTGCCAGCAGTTTATACTTTTTGGGGACCCCCATGGGCTATGGCTACACCTTC. This sequence encodes CASSLYFLGTPMGYGYTF.

The chain is built from TRBV23-1 and TRBJ1-5; D is unclear. TRBV23-1 is an ORF, and what it does is uncertain. The CDR3 runs to 13 residues. Trimming shortened V by 8 bases and J by 4 bases, and 12 bases separated the two germline ends. The CDR3 DNA reads as TGCGCCAGCCGTCCGAGCTTGAATCAGCCCCAGCATTTT. It codes for CASRPSLNQPQHF.

This chain joins TRBV6-1 and TRBJ1-5, with 8 bases fitting TRBD1. Germline values: CDR1 MNHNS, CDR2 SASEGT. Unmatched junction bases numbered 8, after V lost 5 bases and J lost 5 bases. The CDR3 covers 15 residues. CDR3 DNA: TGTGCCAGCAGTAGAGACAGGGGTATCTATCAGCCCCAGCATTTT. Protein: CASSRDRGIYQPQHF.

This chain connects TRBV6-6 to TRBJ2-5; tentatively, D is TRBD1 (5 bases). Germline V gene lookup returns CDR1 MNHNY and CDR2 SVGAGI (reference sequence). The length of the CDR3 is 13 residues. Trimming stripped 6 bases from V and 1 base from J, with 9 bases between. CDR3 sequence reads: CASRTALQETQYF. CDR3 DNA: TGTGCCAGCAGGACAGCACTCCAAGAGACCCAGTACTTC.

V usage is TRBV9 and J usage is TRBJ1-3; no clear D gene. Trimming cost V 0 bases and J 3 bases, with 13 bases left between them. The V gene's germline CDR1 is SGDLS and CDR2 YYNGEE. CDR3 length equals 16 residues. CDR3 protein: CASSVGSPGGGNTIYF. The CDR3, as DNA: TGTGCCAGCAGCGTAGGGTCCCCTGGAGGTGGAAACACCATATATTTT. Variable domain in full (rest from reference TRBV9 and TRBJ1-3): DSGVTQTPKHLITATGQRVTLRCSPRSGDLSVYWYQQSLDQGLQFLIQYYNGEERAKGNILERFSAQQFPDLHSELNLSSLELGDSALYFCASSVGSPGGGNTIYFGEGSWLTVV.